This record covers a single T cell receptor (beta chain). What it binds is not known. The trim removed 3 bases at V and 3 bases at J, leaving 9 bases unmatched. CDR3 length: 17 residues. CDR1 is MNHEY and CDR2 is SMNVEV in the germline V gene (reference sequence). This sample stems from a study of molecular identifiers for immune sequencing clone quantification. Naive CD8 T cell sorting was performed on the CD8+CD4-CCR7+CD45RA+ phenotype. Whole-study results and caveats: Identical TCR molecules sharing a barcode could underestimate highly expanded clone sizes.

MiXCR, run by TCRdb on the PCR reads, gives a single entry per CDR3 protein. Altogether 65,000 or so distinct CDR3 sequences are present, less than 20% being singletons, with the ten largest covering less than 2%. The material sequenced was naive CD8+ T cells from blood, with Jurkat cell RNA spiked in. The subset was: FACS-sorted CD8+CD4-CCR7+CD45RA+ naive T cells. The origin of this receptor is a human donor in good health. Some libraries in this study had Jurkat cell RNA spiked in. The chain carries TRBV27 and TRBJ2-2, with 8 bases aligning to TRBD2. CDR3 DNA: TGTGCCAGCAGTTTGAGTTTTGGCGGGAGGTACACCGGGGAGCTGTTTTTT. Its protein product is CASSLSFGGRYTGELFF.